The present T cell receptor (beta chain) was sequenced within a study of Tregs in tolerant kidney transplant recipients. Regulatory T cells were sorted from thawed PBMCs rested overnight at 37°C with approximately 180 IU/ml IL-2. Libraries were prepared by immunoSEQ multiplex PCR; TCRdb keeps only in-frame clonotypes and omits some of them. The sample has 46,000 or so clones; roughly nine tenths are singletons. As regards this clone: The target antigen is unknown.

General study points: Biological reproducibility was not directly addressed, but technical replication error appeared minimal. Activated donor B cell expansion appeared to reveal the most relevant donor-specific TCRbeta repertoire.

This clonotype originated in a human donor in good health. Sequencing was performed on Tregs from blood.

The DNA for the CDR3 is TGTGCCAGCTCACCACTGGGAAGGGAGCAGTACTTC. It translates to CASSPLGREQYF. V usage is TRBV18 and J usage is TRBJ2-7; no firm D call. With 1 base removed from V and 7 bases from J, the gap between germline ends came to 8 bases. CDR1 and CDR2 from the germline V gene are KGHSH and LQKENI. The CDR3 is 12 amino acids.